The TCR beta chain under discussion was sequenced for a study of CD8 T cells in ankylosing spondylitis. Quantitative 5'-RACE with molecular barcodes was used to make the TCR beta libraries. Each CDR3 protein gets one entry after TCRdb re-called the 5' RACE reads with MiXCR. Seen here are 200,000 to 250,000 distinct CDR3 sequences, around 32% observed once, and the top ten hold about 4%. There are many counts of this clonotype. Its antigen remains unknown. The junction departs from the called germline gene at one end, perhaps through a read error. Germline CDR1 reads SGHRS; CDR2 reads YFSETQ. This CDR3 comprises 14 residues. Study findings and constraints: Disease-associated clones were reportedly significantly overrepresented in matched ankylosing spondylitis synovial fluid.

Sequenced material: blood, either unsorted or a sorted T cell fraction (not recorded which). This TCR came from a male donor with ankylosing spondylitis or in good health (not recorded which). V and J are TRBV5-1 and TRBJ2-3, with D possibly TRBD1 on 6 matching bases. The CDR3 coding sequence is TGTGCCAGCAGCCTCGGACAGAGCACAGATACGCAGTATTTT. This codes for CASSLGQSTDTQYF.